Following are 17 T cell receptor beta chains from one sample sequenced in a study of blood T cell repertoires in COVID-19 (dated by TCRdb to about 2020). Library generation was performed with the immunoSEQ multiplex PCR assay. TCRdb limited this immuneACCESS table to in-frame rearrangements with V and J called. A share of clones is missing; checked studies link under half to unresolved V genes, and the rest is unexplained. This sample holds about 140,000 clones; approximately 84% were observed only once. 40% to 55% of the sample rests with the top ten. Sequences were obtained from peripheral blood. The source is a human donor in a cohort sampled during active COVID-19.

The genes are TRBV18 and TRBJ1-2, with D possibly matching TRBD1 (5 bases). This CDR3 spans 11 amino acids. V lost 5 bases and J 6 bases, leaving 7 bases between the germline ends. Germline lookup yields CDR1 KGHSH and CDR2 LQKENI. The CDR3 here is CASSKGDGYTF. CDR3 nucleotide sequence: TGTGCCAGCTCAAAAGGGGATGGCTACACCTTC. The full variable domain, with the rest looked up from reference TRBV18 and TRBJ1-2, is NAGVMQNPRHLVRRRGQEARLRCSPMKGHSHVYWYRQLPEEGLKFMVYLQKENIIDESGMPKERFSAEFPKEGPSILRIQQVVRGDSAAYFCASSKGDGYTFGSGTRLTVV.

The V gene is TRBV5-5, the J gene TRBJ1-3; TRBD1 matches at 9 bases. CDR1 SGHKS and CDR2 YYEKEE come from the germline V gene (reference sequence). The V segment lost 3 bases and the J segment 7 bases; nucleotides outside the gene matches: 8. CDR3 size: 15 residues. The CDR3, as DNA: TGTGCCAGCAGCTCGCCGGGACAGGGTATTAACACCATATATTTT. Its protein product is CASSSPGQGINTIYF.

The chain is built from TRBV29-1 and TRBJ1-1, with D possibly TRBD1 on 5 matching bases. The CDR3 loop spans 12 amino acids. CDR1 is SQVTM and CDR2 is ANQGSEA in the germline V gene. The V gene lost 4 bases and the J gene lost 6 bases, with 12 bases spanning the gap. In nucleotides, the CDR3 is TGCAGCGTTGCCCGGGGGACCGCTGAAGCTTTCTTT. It codes for CSVARGTAEAFF.

This clone was counted only a few times. The rearrangement links TRBV5-1 to TRBJ1-4, with 8 positions matching TRBD1. The CDR3 loop spans 14 amino acids. V lost 5 bases, J lost 4 bases, and 4 bases stayed unmatched. Germline CDR1 SGHRS, CDR2 YFSETQ. The CDR3 DNA reads TGCGCCAGCAGGTGGACAGGGAGTAATGAAAAACTGTTTTTT. Translating it yields CASRWTGSNEKLFF.

Only one count was recorded for this clone. V usage is TRBV9 and J usage is TRBJ1-6; TRBD1 aligns across 7 bases. The germline gives CDR1 SGDLS, CDR2 YYNGEE. The CDR3 consists of 14 residues. With 1 base clipped from V and 13 bases from J, the junction kept 8 bases outside the gene matches. The CDR3 bases are TGTGCCAGCAGCGTATCCCACCCAGGGGGTCCCCTCCACTTT. As protein: CASSVSHPGGPLHF.

This chain connects TRBV5-1 to TRBJ2-7; D ambiguous. This CDR3 region has 11 residues. Per the germline V gene, CDR1 is SGHRS and CDR2 is YFSETQ. Trimming shortened V by 3 bases and J by 3 bases, and 4 bases separated the two germline ends. The CDR3 is CASSSLYEQYF. The CDR3 nucleotides read TGCGCCAGCAGCTCCCTCTACGAGCAGTACTTC.

V gene TRBV27 combines with J gene TRBJ2-1; the match to TRBD2 covers 8 bases. Germline assignment: CDR1 MNHEY and CDR2 SMNVEV (reference sequence). The CDR3 is 15 amino acids. The J segment lost 3 bases and the V segment lost 2 bases, leaving 3 bases of the junction unmatched. CDR3 region: CASSLRGGYYNEQFF. DNA of the CDR3: TGTGCCAGCAGTTTACGGGGGGGGTACTACAATGAGCAGTTCTTC.

V is TRBV29-1 and J is TRBJ2-5; no reliable D call. V lost 6 bases to trimming and J lost 2 bases, with 7 bases between them. CDR1 SQVTM and CDR2 ANQGSEA come from the germline V gene. This CDR3 contains 11 residues. CDR3 sequence reads: CSVNSQETQYF. The CDR3 nucleotides are TGCAGCGTAAACAGTCAAGAGACCCAGTACTTC.

This chain connects TRBV15 to TRBJ2-1, with D perhaps TRBD1 (5 bases). CDR3 size: 15 residues. The germline gives CDR1 LNHNV, CDR2 YYDKDF (reference sequence). Trimming shortened V by 0 bases and J by 8 bases, and 14 bases separated the two germline ends. The CDR3: CATSRDLRAADEQFF. CDR3 bases: TGTGCCACCAGCAGAGATCTCAGGGCAGCTGATGAGCAGTTCTTC. The full variable domain, its missing parts supplied by reference TRBV15 and TRBJ2-1, is DAMVIQNPRYQVTQFGKPVTLSCSQTLNHNVMYWYQQKSSQAPKLLFHYYDKDFNNEADTPDNFQSRRPNTSFCFLDIRSPGLGDTAMYLCATSRDLRAADEQFFGPGTRLTVL.

The gene calls are TRBV11-3 and TRBJ1-2, with 8 positions matching TRBD1. Trimming at V came to 0 bases and at J to 12 bases, leaving 6 bases not matched to a gene. Germline V gene sequence: CDR1 SGHNT, CDR2 YENEEA. The CDR3 spans 13 residues. The CDR3 nucleotides are TGTGCCAGCAGCTTAGATCCGAACAGGGGGAACACCTTC. As protein: CASSLDPNRGNTF.

The chain uses TRBV6-2 or TRBV6-3 and TRBJ1-2; no definite D call. CDR1 is MNHEY, CDR2 SVGEGT, per germline. The CDR3 is 14 residues long. Trimming removed 0 bases at V and 4 bases at J, with 9 bases between. CDR3 sequence (DNA): TGTGCCAGCAGTTACTCAGTCACGAGCTATGGCTACACCTTC. It is translated as CASSYSVTSYGYTF.

This clone was picked up one time. The V call is TRBV19, the J call TRBJ1-1; TRBD1 is a possible D gene (6 bases). The V end was cut by 8 bases, the J end by 6 bases, with 16 bases between. This CDR3 is 13 amino acids long. CDR1 is LNHDA, CDR2 SQIVND, per germline (reference sequence). The CDR3 region is CASLKTGVSEAFF. CDR3 DNA: TGTGCCAGTCTTAAGACAGGCGTCTCTGAAGCTTTCTTT. Looking up the rest from reference TRBV19 and TRBJ1-1 gives the full variable domain: DGGITQSPKYLFRKEGQNVTLSCEQNLNHDAMYWYRQDPGQGLRLIYYSQIVNDFQKGDIAEGYSVSREKKESFPLTVTSAQKNPTAFYLCASLKTGVSEAFFGQGTRLTVV.

The chain employs TRBV2 and TRBJ1-2, with TRBD1 matching over 11 bases. This CDR3 spans 13 amino acids. Germline-derived CDR1 and CDR2 are SNHLY and FYNNEI. With V trimmed by 6 bases and J by 9 bases, 6 bases remained unmatched. The CDR3 nucleotides are TGTGCCAGCAGCGGACAGGGGGCGTACCGCTACACCTTC. It codes for CASSGQGAYRYTF.

This chain uses TRBV3-1 (or the pseudogene TRBV3-2) with TRBJ2-2; D gene unclear. V was clipped by 0 bases and J by 6 bases, with 8 bases between them. CDR1 and CDR2 (germline): LGHDT, YNNKEL (reference sequence). The CDR3 has 14 residues. The CDR3 reads CASSQETVSGELFF. The CDR3 DNA follows: TGTGCCAGCAGCCAAGAAACGGTGTCCGGGGAGCTGTTTTTT.

This clone was observed once. The chain couples TRBV7-2 to TRBJ2-7; the match to TRBD2 covers 7 bases. The length of the CDR3 is 14 residues. After removal of 5 bases from V and 6 bases from J, the junction contained 10 bases not matched to a gene. CDR1 SGHTA and CDR2 FQGNSA come from the germline V gene. The CDR3 spells CASSPEGGRREQYF. In DNA, the CDR3 is TGTGCCAGCAGCCCCGAGGGAGGGCGTCGCGAGCAGTACTTC.

This chain joins TRBV5-4 and TRBJ1-3; D gene uncertain. Germline-derived CDR1 and CDR2 are SGHNT and YYREEE (reference sequence). V lost 0 bases and J 0 bases, leaving 13 bases between the germline ends. The CDR3 consists of 17 residues. As DNA, the CDR3 is TGTGCCAGCAGCTTGGGTATCGGGGATGGCTCTGGAAACACCATATATTTT. Translating gives CASSLGIGDGSGNTIYF.

This chain joins TRBV5-1 and TRBJ1-6; weak D call: TRBD1 (5 bases). Looked up from germline, CDR1 is SGHRS and CDR2 is YFSETQ. V lost 5 bases and J 7 bases, leaving 7 bases between the germline ends. The CDR3 is 12 amino acids. The CDR3 nucleotides are TGCGCCAGCAGGGGGGGAAATTCACCCCTCCACTTT. It encodes CASRGGNSPLHF.